This TCR beta chain comes out of a study of T cell responses to AZD1222 COVID-19 vaccine. Study-wide results and caveats: Donors were largely white British and mainly female; clonal diversity was possibly underestimated. Researchers took repertoire samples only after the peak T cell response had come.

The CDR3 has 15 residues. Germline CDR1 and CDR2: MNHEY and SMNVEV (reference sequence). Trimming at V came to 2 bases and at J to 6 bases, leaving 8 bases not matched to a gene. Turning to this clone: Its antigen is undetermined.

Assay: immunoSEQ multiplex PCR; the TCRdb copy retains only in-frame clones and omits some. Here the sample spans 55,000 to 80,000 clones, about nine tenths being singletons. The clonotype comes from an adult who received the AZD1222 COVID-19 vaccine. The starting material was peripheral blood, obtained 28 days after the second AZD1222 dose. V gene TRBV27 combines with J gene TRBJ2-3; 7 positions agree with TRBD1. CDR3 loop: CASSLMAGGLDTQYF. The CDR3 region has the DNA TGTGCCAGCAGTTTAATGGCAGGGGGTTTGGATACGCAGTATTTT.